Listed here are 15 T cell receptor beta chains from one sample, sequenced in a study of response to subunit inactivated influenza vaccine. TCRdb fed the RT-PCR reads into MiXCR, producing one record per CDR3 protein. The data hold 500,000 or so distinct CDR3 sequences, with about 15% observed a single time. The sequencing here drew on CD4+ T cells sorted from PBMCs, taken less than 30 months after vaccination. All receptors come from a man aged 50 to 69 who received an inactivated influenza vaccine.

CDR3 DNA: TGTGCCAGCAGCCAAGATGGAACAGCGTCGTATGAGCAGTTCTTC. It yields the protein CASSQDGTASYEQFF. This rearrangement joins TRBV3-1 to TRBJ2-1; D unresolved. This CDR3 spans 15 amino acids. In germline, CDR1 is LGHDT, CDR2 YNNKEL (reference sequence). Trimming cost V 0 bases and J 8 bases, with 14 bases left between them.

This clonotype was detected ten times or more. CDR3 amino acids: CSVLKGANTGELFF. CDR3 coding DNA: TGCAGCGTCCTAAAGGGCGCGAACACCGGGGAGCTGTTTTTT. J is TRBJ2-2 and V is TRBV29-1, with D unclear. In germline, CDR1 is SQVTM, CDR2 ANQGSEA. V lost 6 bases, J lost 0 bases, and 11 bases lay in between. This CDR3 has 14 residues.

This clonotype showed up just a few times. The rearrangement joins TRBV4-3 to TRBJ1-6, with D unclear. Trimming cost V 0 bases and J 6 bases, with 6 bases left between them. CDR3 length: 14 amino acids. Per germline, CDR1 LGHNA and CDR2 YSLEER. CDR3 in DNA: TGCGCCAGCAGCCAAGAGATGTCTAATTCACCCCTCCACTTT. It yields the protein CASSQEMSNSPLHF.

The chain uses TRBV6-2 or TRBV6-3 and TRBJ2-1, with 7 bases fitting TRBD1. J lost 7 bases, V lost 6 bases, and 9 bases had no gene match. Germline CDR1 and CDR2: MNHEY and SVGEGT. The CDR3 is made up of 14 amino acids. The CDR3 DNA sequence: TGTGCCAGCAGCAACACAGGGGCCCCTAATGAGCAGTTCTTC. Its translation: CASSNTGAPNEQFF.

This clonotype showed up just a few times. This chain connects TRBV24-1 to TRBJ1-3; D is undetermined. CDR3 length: 15 amino acids. Per germline, CDR1 KGHDR and CDR2 SFDVKD. Trimming stripped 3 bases from V and 0 bases from J, with 8 bases between. Here the CDR3 reads CATSDPGPSGNTIYF. The CDR3 DNA reads TGTGCCACCAGTGATCCCGGACCCTCTGGAAACACCATATATTTT.

In its sample, this clonotype was seen a few times. The chain uses TRBV5-5 and TRBJ2-3; unclear D gene. The germline V and J ends were trimmed by 0 bases and 0 bases, with 14 bases remaining between them. The germline gives CDR1 SGHKS, CDR2 YYEKEE (reference sequence). The CDR3 spans 17 residues. CDR3 coding DNA: TGTGCCAGCAGCTTGGTTCATCGGGCGGCTAGCACAGATACGCAGTATTTT. Its protein is CASSLVHRAASTDTQYF.

The table lists this clonotype with many counts. The gene calls are TRBV10-3 and TRBJ2-7; 11 bases agree with TRBD2. Germline V CDR1 and CDR2: ENHRY, SYGVKD. J gave up 3 bases and V 5 bases, and 3 bases lay outside the gene matches. This CDR3 has 14 residues. This CDR3 is CAISSGLADYEQYF. The CDR3 bases are TGTGCCATCAGTTCGGGACTAGCGGACTACGAGCAGTACTTC.

The V and J genes are TRBV3-1 and TRBJ2-5; 14 nucleotides align to TRBD2. The CDR3 extends over 15 amino acids. The germline V gene encodes CDR1 LGHDT and CDR2 YNNKEL (reference sequence). With V trimmed by 7 bases and J by 3 bases, 4 bases remained unmatched. CDR3 nucleotides: TGTGCCAGCAAGCGGACTAGCGGGGGGAAAGAGACCCAGTACTTC. Its translation: CASKRTSGGKETQYF.

This clonotype was observed many times. The junction departs from germline at one end; a sequencing error may be responsible. The gene calls are TRBV5-1 and TRBJ2-5; D is uncertain. The CDR3 is 13 residues long. Germline CDR1 and CDR2: SGHRS and YFSETQ. CDR3 in amino acids: CASSLASQETQYF. The CDR3 nucleotides read TGTGCCAGCAGCTTAGCCTCCCAAGAGACCCAGTACTTC.

This clonotype was detected a few times. V gene TRBV19 combines with J gene TRBJ2-5; a possible D gene is TRBD1 (5 bases). Germline V CDR1 and CDR2: LNHDA, SQIVND (reference sequence). The CDR3 contains 12 residues. The germline V and J ends were trimmed by 5 bases and 11 bases, with 15 bases remaining between them. CDR3 region: CASSGSSRTQYF. CDR3 in DNA: TGTGCCAGTAGTGGGTCATCGCGGACACAGTACTTC.

This clonotype was detected a few times. This chain joins TRBV5-5 and TRBJ2-1; D is uncertain. Trimming removed 5 bases at V and 0 bases at J, with 12 bases between. The CDR3 length is 15 residues. Germline V gene lookup returns CDR1 SGHKS and CDR2 YYEKEE (reference sequence). In DNA form, the CDR3 reads TGTGCCAGCAGTCCACGGATGAGCTCCTACAATGAGCAGTTCTTC. This translates into CASSPRMSSYNEQFF.

This clonotype was detected many times. The V call is TRBV20-1, the J call TRBJ2-3, with 8 bases matching TRBD2. CDR3 length: 15 amino acids. CDR1 is DFQATT, CDR2 SNEGSKA, per germline (reference sequence). V shed 6 bases, J shed 2 bases, and the junction held 10 bases outside the gene matches. CDR3: CSALKVAGFTDTQYF. In DNA, the CDR3 is TGCAGTGCCCTGAAAGTAGCGGGGTTCACAGATACGCAGTATTTT.

This clonotype was seen repeatedly, ten times or more. The CDR3 bases are TGTGCCAGCAGCTTGTACAGGAATCAGCCCCAGCATTTT. Protein product: CASSLYRNQPQHF. The V gene is TRBV5-5, the J gene TRBJ1-5; a weak D match, TRBD1 (5 bases). Trimming cost V 1 base and J 4 bases, with 6 bases left between them. The CDR3 sequence is 13 residues long. Germline assignment: CDR1 SGHKS and CDR2 YYEKEE (reference sequence).

CDR3 DNA sequence: TGCAGTGTCTCCGGGACCCAGAGTCAGCCCCAGCATTTT. This sequence encodes CSVSGTQSQPQHF. This chain links TRBV20-1 with TRBJ1-5, with TRBD1 as a possible D gene (5 bases). V lost 7 bases and J lost 6, with 16 bases in between. This CDR3 contains 13 residues. Germline CDR1 DFQATT, CDR2 SNEGSKA (reference sequence).

The V call is TRBV7-2, the J call TRBJ2-5, with D perhaps being TRBD1 or TRBD2 (6 bases each). Germline CDR1 SGHTA, CDR2 FQGNSA. This CDR3 is 16 amino acids long. The V and J ends lost 5 bases and 0 bases respectively, with 16 bases between them. This CDR3 is CASSVQGGGHQETQYF. In nucleotides, the CDR3 is TGTGCCAGCAGCGTACAGGGTGGGGGGCACCAAGAGACCCAGTACTTC.